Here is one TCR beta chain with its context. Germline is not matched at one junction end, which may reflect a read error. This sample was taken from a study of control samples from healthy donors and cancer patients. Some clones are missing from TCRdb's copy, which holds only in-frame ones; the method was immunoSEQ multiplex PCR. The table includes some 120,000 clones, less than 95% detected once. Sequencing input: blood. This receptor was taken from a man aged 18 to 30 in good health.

In nucleotides, the CDR3 is TGTGCCAGCAGCCCACGTGGGGGGCCCTACAATGAGCAGCTCTTC. This codes for CASSPRGGPYNEQLF. V usage is TRBV4-2 and J usage is TRBJ2-1, with D possibly being TRBD1 or TRBD2 (6 bases each). The CDR3 sequence is 15 residues long. From germline, CDR1 is LGHNA and CDR2 YNFKEQ.